Listed below are T cell receptor beta chains from one sample, sequenced in a study of OX40 agonist ivuxolimab in advanced cancers. Produced via immunoSEQ multiplex PCR; TCRdb's table is partial and in-frame only. The sample yields 65,000 to 95,000 clones, under 85% seen once. Material: CD4+ or CD8+ T cells sorted from blood, obtained in a trial of the OX40 agonist ivuxolimab. Source of these receptors: an adult with an advanced solid tumor such as melanoma, head and neck, liver or kidney cancer. Each CDR3 is given with its conserved first and last residue. D genes are given only for firm matches. A clone size is listed for some rows: how often the clone was seen (once, few, many), or a class if it is expanded.

V gene,D gene,CDR3 length,J gene,clone size,CDR3 DNA,CDR3 protein
TRBV7-2,.,13,TRBJ2-1,.,TGTGCCAGCAGCTTAAAAGCCGGCCATGAGCAGTTCTTC,CASSLKAGHEQFF
TRBV5-1,.,12,TRBJ1-1,few,TGCGCCAGCAGCTTGTGGGGGCGGGAGGCTTTCTTT,CASSLWGREAFF
TRBV5-1,.,13,TRBJ1-5,.,TGCGCCAGCAGCTTGTGGGGTGATCAGCCCCAGCATTTT,CASSLWGDQPQHF
TRBV28,.,11,TRBJ1-5,.,TGTGCCAGCAGTTCCCCAGGGTCCCAGCATTTT,CASSSPGSQHF
TRBV6-6,.,15,TRBJ1-5,.,TGTGCCAGCAGTTACGTGGGCGGGGGCAATCAGCCCCAGCATTTT,CASSYVGGGNQPQHF
TRBV4-3,TRBD2,16,TRBJ2-3,.,TGCGCCAGCAGCCCTCTAGCGGGAGAGGACACAGATACGCAGTATTTT,CASSPLAGEDTDTQYF
TRBV19,TRBD1,15,TRBJ1-5,.,TGTGCCAGTAGGGGAGGACAGGGGGGGAATCAGCCCCAGCATTTT,CASRGGQGGNQPQHF
TRBV29-1,TRBD2,13,TRBJ2-7,once,TGCAGCGGGGAGGGGAGTCGGATCATCGAGCAGTACTTC,CSGEGSRIIEQYF
TRBV5-1,TRBD2,14,TRBJ2-7,.,TGCGCCAGCAGCTTTGGCGGGAGCAACAACGAGCAGTACTTC,CASSFGGSNNEQYF
TRBV28,.,15,TRBJ1-2,.,TGTGCCAGCAGTTTATCGTTAGGGGAGGGCTATGGCTACACCTTC,CASSLSLGEGYGYTF
TRBV27,TRBD1,15,TRBJ2-5,.,TGTGCCAGCAGACCCACAGGGGAGTACCAAGAGACCCAGTACTTC,CASRPTGEYQETQYF
TRBV28,.,13,TRBJ1-5,.,TGTGCCAGCAGTATCCCAGGGGAGAAGCCCCAGCATTTT,CASSIPGEKPQHF
TRBV11-3,.,12,TRBJ1-2,.,TGTGCCAGCAGCTATACGGGGCAAGGCTACACCTTC,CASSYTGQGYTF
TRBV14,.,19,TRBJ2-5,.,TGTGCCAGCAGCGTGGCCAGAGCGTGGGGTGTAGCTGACCAAGAGACCCAGTACTTC,CASSVARAWGVADQETQYF
TRBV4-3,.,15,TRBJ2-7,.,TGCGCCAGCAGCCAAGATGGCGGGGAGGAATACGAGCAGTACTTC,CASSQDGGEEYEQYF
TRBV28,TRBD2,17,TRBJ2-7,.,TGTGCCAGCAGTCTACTAGCGGGCGATAAAAGGGCCGGCGAGCAGTACTTC,CASSLLAGDKRAGEQYF
TRBV6-5,.,14,TRBJ1-1,.,TGTGCCAGCAGCCCAGGACAGCTGAACACTGAAGCTTTCTTT,CASSPGQLNTEAFF
TRBV11-3,.,13,TRBJ2-2,.,TGTGCCAGCAGCCCCCTAGCGTCTGGGGAGCTGTTTTTT,CASSPLASGELFF
TRBV6-1,.,13,TRBJ1-1,many,TGTGCCAGCAGTCGGGAGGAGATAACTGAAGCTTTCTTT,CASSREEITEAFF
TRBV11-3,.,13,TRBJ2-5,.,TGTGCCAGCACCTCCCCCAGGGAGGAGACCCAGTACTTC,CASTSPREETQYF
TRBV4-1,.,17,TRBJ2-7,.,TGCGCCAGCAGCCTTCTCCTAGACAGGCCGAACGCCTACGAGCAGTACTTC,CASSLLLDRPNAYEQYF
TRBV27,TRBD1,15,TRBJ1-2,.,TGTGCCAGCAAACCGGGACAGGGGGTGGTCTATGGCTACACCTTC,CASKPGQGVVYGYTF